This entry is about one T cell receptor beta chain. This sample is drawn from a study of blood T cell repertoires in COVID-19. The overall study: Specimens from acute and convalescent COVID-19 originated in the United States, Italy and Spain.

TCRdb's copy holds only in-frame clones and misses some; the assay was immunoSEQ multiplex PCR. The sample includes around 160,000 clones, around nine tenths of them seen just once. The CDR3 has 14 amino acids. V dropped 7 bases and J dropped 6; count of bases not matched to a gene: 10. This receptor was taken from a human donor in a cohort sampled during active COVID-19. The chain links TRBV5-3 to TRBJ2-1; 7 bases agree with TRBD2. TRBV5-3 is classed as an ORF, of uncertain function. Sequenced input: peripheral blood. This chain's CDR3 is CARWGEGLPNEQFF. Written as DNA, the CDR3 is TGTGCCAGATGGGGGGAGGGGCTTCCCAATGAGCAGTTCTTC.